This TCR beta chain was found in a study of shared clonotypes between healthy human individuals. Study-wide points: It was only blood that was sampled, and tissue repertoires likely differ.

Naive CD8 cells comprised CD45RO-negative, CCR7-positively selected cells, excluding terminally differentiated effector memory CD45RA+ cells. On this clone itself: Its antigen is not known.

An even split of each subset's genomic DNA across several immunoSEQ plates was performed. As handled by the study authors: Sequence data from immunoSEQ were junction-only and lacked quality scores; consequently, filtering differed. Measured with immunoSEQ multiplex PCR; TCRdb has only the in-frame clones, and not every one. That table furnishes V, J and clone size, whereas the DNA furnished D and trimming. The profile shows about 2 million clones, about 95% of them singletons. Germline CDR1 reads SEHNR; CDR2 reads FQNEAQ (reference sequence). This CDR3 has 14 residues. V lost 6 bases, J lost 7 bases, and 8 bases stayed unmatched.

This TCR came from a man between 18 and 35 years old in good health. The sequenced sample consisted of naive CD8+ T cells sorted from blood. The chain couples TRBV7-9 to TRBJ1-4; the match to TRBD1 covers 7 bases. This CDR3 reads CASRGQGEAEKLFF. CDR3 nucleotides: TGTGCCAGCAGGGGCCAGGGGGAGGCTGAAAAACTGTTTTTT.